This T cell receptor beta chain originates from a study of blood T cell repertoires in COVID-19. Original processing notes: Reference gene primer amplification gave estimated nucleated cell counts. Profiling relied on immunoSEQ multiplex PCR, and the TCRdb table lists in-frame clones only, not all of them. V and J calls plus clone size are reproduced from that table; the DNA served to infer D and trimming. Of 150,000 or so clones listed, approximately 88% were seen once; the top ten hold about 5%. This CDR3 has 17 residues. Germline V gives CDR1 SGDLS, CDR2 YYNGEE. After removal of 5 bases from V and 1 base from J, the junction contained 11 bases not matched to a gene.

This chain links TRBV9 with TRBJ2-2, with 7 nucleotides matching TRBD1. This receptor was taken from a human donor in a cohort sampled during active COVID-19. The material sequenced was peripheral blood. The CDR3 nucleotides are TGTGCCAGCAGTGCACCTCCGGGACAGCAGAACACCGGGGAGCTGTTTTTT. It yields the protein CASSAPPGQQNTGELFF.